This T cell receptor (beta chain) is drawn from a study of cytomegalovirus exposure and HLA in healthy donors. On the study more broadly: The roughly 120 validation repertoires, a later analysis reported, used the same platform as the approximately 670 first-cohort repertoires.

This clone was seen a single time. Its antigen remains unidentified. CDR1 and CDR2 (germline): SGDLS, YYNGEE. The CDR3 is made up of 15 amino acids. J gave up 1 base and V 7 bases, and 9 bases lay outside the gene matches. Here immunoSEQ multiplex PCR was the method, and the copy in TCRdb shows in-frame clones only, minus some. The top ten hold 1.1% of the sample, which has 100,000 to 150,000 clones, roughly 89% seen once. Study-wide points: In vitro, three CMV-associated chains proved specific for CMV antigens. The tendency of first-cohort TCR clusters to co-occur in the approximately 120 validation repertoires was identified by a subsequent analysis.

The TCR comes from a young woman in good health and CMV-seronegative. Sequenced: PBMCs. V and J are TRBV9 and TRBJ2-3; 7 nucleotides align to TRBD2. The CDR3 DNA sequence: TGTGCCAGCGGGAAGACGGCGGGGGGCACAGATACGCAGTATTTT. This sequence encodes CASGKTAGGTDTQYF.